This TCR beta chain comes out of a study of spatial heterogeneity in lung cancer. Time point of the sample: blood at routine non-recurrence follow-up after resection. Unsorted samples of tumor, nontumor lung or frozen PBMC had their whole RNA sequenced. TCRdb used MiXCR to reprocess the 5' RACE reads, holding one entry per CDR3 protein. Among fewer than 55,000 distinct CDR3 sequences listed, more than 6.5% were seen once. Trimming shortened V by 3 bases and J by 0 bases, and 15 bases separated the two germline ends. CDR3 length: 17 amino acids. The specimen was PBMCs, collected at follow-up. The origin of this receptor is a female donor with early-stage non-small cell lung cancer. V gene TRBV12-3 or TRBV12-4 combines with J gene TRBJ2-1, with unresolved D. CDR3 region: CASSFLFPLRSYNEQFF. CDR3 nucleotide sequence: TGTGCCAGCAGTTTCCTTTTTCCGCTCCGCTCCTACAATGAGCAGTTCTTC.